This T cell receptor beta chain was sequenced in a study of T cells in narcolepsy. Using immunoSEQ multiplex PCR, the repertoire was profiled, and TCRdb retains in-frame clones only, with some absent. The data hold tens of thousands of clones, with roughly 77% observed a single time. The CDR3 has 13 amino acids. Germline V gene data show CDR1 as SGHDN and CDR2 as FVKESK. Trimming stripped 3 bases from V and 6 bases from J, with 11 bases between. This TCR was sampled from a human donor with narcolepsy. The sequencing input was CD45RA- memory CD4+ T cells from PBMCs. This sequence joins TRBV14 and TRBJ1-2; possible D gene TRBD1, 5 bases. In nucleotides, the CDR3 is TGTGCCAGCAGCCAGTCACAGGCGGATGGCTACACCTTC. Residues: CASSQSQADGYTF.